The 20 T cell receptor beta chains below all came from one sample that was sequenced in a study of cytomegalovirus exposure and HLA in healthy donors. 13 Jbeta primers and 60 Vbeta primers were used for the PCR. Profiled with immunoSEQ multiplex PCR; TCRdb holds only in-frame clones, not every one. Of 150,000 to 200,000 clones listed, roughly four fifths are singletons. Sequenced sample: PBMCs. These receptors were collected from a man aged 18 to 30 in good health and CMV-seronegative.

This chain joins TRBV11-2 and TRBJ2-7, with 7 bases lining up with TRBD2. The CDR3 runs to 16 residues. Germline trimming cut 5 bases from V and 2 bases from J; bases unmatched to any gene: 12. CDR1 and CDR2 from the germline V gene are SGHAT and FQNNGV. The CDR3 DNA reads as TGTGCCAGCAGCCCCTATACTAGCGAGACCCCCTACGAGCAGTACTTC. Translating it yields CASSPYTSETPYEQYF.

The J gene is TRBJ1-3, the V gene TRBV7-8; TRBD1 agrees at 8 bases. Looked up from germline, CDR1 is SGHVS and CDR2 is FQNEAQ. V dropped 5 bases and J dropped 0; count of bases not matched to a gene: 3. The length of the CDR3 is 15 residues. CDR3 nucleotide sequence: TGTGCCAGCAGCGCTACAGGGGGCTCTGGAAACACCATATATTTT. It codes for CASSATGGSGNTIYF. The full variable domain, rest sourced from reference TRBV7-8 and TRBJ1-3, is GAGVSQSPRYKVAKRGQDVALRCDPISGHVSLFWYQQALGQGPEFLTYFQNEAQLDKSGLPSDRFFAERPEGSVSTLKIQRTQQEDSAVYLCASSATGGSGNTIYFGEGSWLTVV.

The chain links TRBV4-3 to TRBJ1-1; D is undetermined. Trimming cost V 0 bases and J 3 bases, with 20 bases left between them. The CDR3 has 18 amino acids. Per germline, CDR1 LGHNA and CDR2 YSLEER. The CDR3 sequence: CASSQEVPLHALDTEAFF. DNA for the CDR3: TGCGCCAGCAGCCAAGAAGTTCCCCTACACGCCCTAGACACTGAAGCTTTCTTT.

This clone was observed a single time. The J gene is TRBJ2-7, the V gene TRBV27, with 7 bases that match TRBD1. This CDR3 is built from 18 residues. Looked up from germline, CDR1 is MNHEY and CDR2 is SMNVEV (reference sequence). J lost 0 bases, V lost 6 bases, and 17 bases had no gene match. CDR3 amino acids: CASSPGTAVRGSSYEQYF. For the CDR3, the DNA is TGTGCCAGCAGCCCCGGGACAGCGGTCCGAGGAAGCTCCTACGAGCAGTACTTC.

This chain links TRBV6-1 with TRBJ2-7, with 8 bases identical to TRBD1. This CDR3 has 13 residues. V gave up 6 bases and J gave up 5 bases; unmatched junction bases: 6. Germline V lookup: CDR1 MNHNS, CDR2 SASEGT. CDR3: CASSQLQGDEQYF. CDR3 DNA: TGTGCCAGCAGCCAACTACAGGGGGACGAGCAGTACTTC.

This chain uses TRBV21-1 with TRBJ1-5; no DNA check was done on the table's D call, TRBD1. TRBV21-1 is labeled a pseudogene. The CDR3 contains 21 residues. This CDR3 is CASSKYEPGTGGSRGNQPQHF. In DNA, the CDR3 is TGTGCCAGCAGCAAATACGAACCCGGGACAGGGGGATCGCGGGGCAATCAGCCCCAGCATTTT.

The gene calls are TRBV28 and TRBJ1-4; 7 bases are a match to TRBD1. V lost 6 bases, J lost 1 base, and 2 bases stayed unmatched. The CDR3 spans 14 residues. Looked up from germline, CDR1 is MDHEN and CDR2 is SYDVKM. For the CDR3, the DNA is TGTGCCAGCAGCCCAGGGGGAACTAATGAAAAACTGTTTTTT. Amino acids: CASSPGGTNEKLFF.

The chain links TRBV28 to TRBJ2-4, with 7 bases lining up with TRBD2. With V trimmed by 5 bases and J by 7 bases, 8 bases remained unmatched. The germline V gene has CDR1 MDHEN and CDR2 SYDVKM. The CDR3 consists of 14 residues. CDR3 protein: CASSLLAVMNIQYF. CDR3 bases: TGTGCCAGCAGTCTGCTAGCGGTTATGAACATTCAGTACTTC.

The chain is built from TRBV7-2 and TRBJ2-5; 12 nucleotides agree with TRBD2. Germline V lookup: CDR1 SGHTA, CDR2 FQGNSA. V trimming: 2 bases; J trimming: 5 bases; junction bases outside the gene matches: 6. This CDR3 region has 16 residues. The chain's CDR3 is CASSLPSGGAGETQYF. Here the CDR3 DNA reads TGTGCCAGCAGCTTACCTAGCGGGGGGGCCGGGGAGACCCAGTACTTC.

The chain employs TRBV19 and TRBJ2-1, with 8 nucleotides matching TRBD2. The CDR3 totals 14 residues. Germline trimming cut 1 base from V and 7 bases from J; bases unmatched to any gene: 3. Germline CDR1 LNHDA, CDR2 SQIVND (reference sequence). CDR3 residues: CASSIAGGRNEQFF. The DNA of the CDR3 is TGTGCCAGTAGTATAGCGGGAGGGCGGAATGAGCAGTTCTTC.

This chain connects TRBV19 to TRBJ1-1; D gene unclear. V lost 6 bases, J lost 0 bases, and 8 bases lay in between. Germline CDR1 and CDR2: LNHDA and SQIVND (reference sequence). This CDR3 is 13 amino acids long. CDR3 bases: TGTGCCAGTAGGGTTTCGGTGAACACTGAAGCTTTCTTT. Residues: CASRVSVNTEAFF.

This chain joins TRBV5-5 and TRBJ2-5; 7 positions agree with TRBD2. Germline V CDR1 and CDR2: SGHKS, YYEKEE (reference sequence). The J segment lost 7 bases and the V segment lost 0 bases, leaving 15 bases of the junction unmatched. The length of the CDR3 is 17 residues. CDR3 protein: CASSLVVSPGGAGTQYF. DNA of the CDR3: TGTGCCAGCAGCTTGGTCGTGTCCCCGGGGGGAGCGGGGACCCAGTACTTC. Full variable domain (remainder filled in from reference TRBV5-5 and TRBJ2-5): DAGVTQSPTHLIKTRGQQVTLRCSPISGHKSVSWYQQVLGQGPQFIFQYYEKEERGRGNFPDRFSARQFPNYSSELNVNALLLGDSALYLCASSLVVSPGGAGTQYFGPGTRLLVL.

The genes are TRBV9 and TRBJ2-1; 14 bases agree with TRBD2. CDR1 and CDR2 from the germline V gene are SGDLS and YYNGEE. This CDR3 has 20 residues. The junction had 17 bases not matched to a gene; V was cut back by 3 bases and J by 6 bases. The CDR3 sequence: CASSDSSTSGRDRGGNEQFF. The CDR3 nucleotides read TGTGCCAGCAGCGATAGCTCGACTAGCGGGAGGGACCGGGGGGGCAATGAGCAGTTCTTC.

This clone was seen more than once but under ten times. The chain combines TRBV5-8 with TRBJ2-1, with 7 bases matching TRBD1. CDR3 size: 14 residues. V was pared by 5 bases and J by 3 bases, with 5 bases of the junction left unmatched. In germline, CDR1 is SGHTS, CDR2 YDEGEE. CDR3 residues: CASRGTVSYNEQFF. Here the CDR3 DNA reads TGTGCCAGCAGGGGGACAGTGAGCTACAATGAGCAGTTCTTC.

This chain joins TRBV7-3 and TRBJ2-5; 11 nucleotides agree with TRBD2. The J call is in doubt because the DNA end fits TRBJ2-7 better. Germline lookup yields CDR1 SGHTA and CDR2 FQGTGA. This CDR3 contains 18 residues. Here the CDR3 reads CASSSFSPLAGVPYEQYF. In nucleotides, the CDR3 is TGTGCCAGCAGCTCTTTCTCACCACTAGCGGGAGTACCCTACGAGCAGTACTTC.

V is TRBV14 and J is TRBJ1-3; no clear D. CDR3 length equals 18 residues. With 2 bases removed from V and 4 bases from J, the gap between germline ends came to 21 bases. Germline CDR1 and CDR2: SGHDN and FVKESK. In DNA form, the CDR3 reads TGTGCCAGCAGCCAACACCTTCGGAGCGGTTCGGTCGGAAACACCATATATTTT. As protein: CASSQHLRSGSVGNTIYF. The whole variable domain, filled in from reference TRBV14 and TRBJ1-3, reads EAGVTQFPSHSVIEKGQTVTLRCDPISGHDNLYWYRRVMGKEIKFLLHFVKESKQDESGMPNNRFLAERTGGTYSTLKVQPAELEDSGVYFCASSQHLRSGSVGNTIYFGEGSWLTVV.

About this clone itself: The junction and the germline gene differ at one end; a read error may be behind it. The V gene is TRBV9, the J gene TRBJ2-3; TRBD2 agrees at 8 bases. This CDR3 contains 15 residues. Germline V gene data show CDR1 as SGDLS and CDR2 as YYNGEE. The CDR3 nucleotides are TGTGCCAGCGGCGTACTCAGCGGGAGCGCAGATACGCAGTATTTT. Its translation is CASGVLSGSADTQYF. The whole variable domain, remainder taken from reference TRBV9 and TRBJ2-3, is DSGVTQTPKHLITATGQRVTLRCSPRSGDLSVYWYQQSLDQGLQFLIQYYNGEERAKGNILERFSAQQFPDLHSELNLSSLELGDSALYFCASGVLSGSADTQYFGPGTRLTVL.

The rearrangement joins TRBV4-2 to TRBJ2-3; 8 nucleotides match TRBD2. Trimming at V came to 0 bases and at J to 0 bases, leaving 5 bases not matched to a gene. The CDR3 loop spans 17 amino acids. Germline CDR1 reads LGHNA; CDR2 reads YNFKEQ. The CDR3 sequence: CASSQEAIAGSTDTQYF. CDR3 coding DNA: TGTGCCAGCAGCCAAGAGGCGATAGCGGGGAGCACAGATACGCAGTATTTT.

The chain uses TRBV6-6 and TRBJ2-7; 12 positions agree with TRBD1. V dropped 4 bases and J dropped 5; count of bases not matched to a gene: 9. Germline V gene data show CDR1 as MNHNY and CDR2 as SVGAGI (reference sequence). This CDR3 has 16 residues. DNA of the CDR3: TGTGCCAGCAGTTTTACCGGGACAGGGGGCAAGGACGAGCAGTACTTC. As protein: CASSFTGTGGKDEQYF.

The CDR3 DNA is TGCGCCAGCAGCCAAGGTTGGAGACAGGGCCACGAGCAGTACTTC. Protein sequence: CASSQGWRQGHEQYF. The chain is built from TRBV4-3 and TRBJ2-7, with 7 bases identical to TRBD1. The V gene's germline CDR1 is LGHNA and CDR2 YSLEER. The CDR3 has 15 amino acids. Trimming removed 1 base from V and 5 bases from J; junction bases left unmatched: 8.